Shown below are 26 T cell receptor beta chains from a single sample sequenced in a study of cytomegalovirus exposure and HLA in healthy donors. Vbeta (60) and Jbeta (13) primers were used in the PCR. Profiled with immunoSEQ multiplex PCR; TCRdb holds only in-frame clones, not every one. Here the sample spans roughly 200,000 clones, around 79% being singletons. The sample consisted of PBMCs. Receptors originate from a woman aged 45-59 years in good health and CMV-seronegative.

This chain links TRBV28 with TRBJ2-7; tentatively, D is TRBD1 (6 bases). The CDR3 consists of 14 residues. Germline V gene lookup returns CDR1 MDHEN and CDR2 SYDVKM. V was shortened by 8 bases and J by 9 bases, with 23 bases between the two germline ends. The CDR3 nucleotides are TGTGCCAGCGGGCCCAGGGGCCCAGGCCTGGGGCAGTACTTC. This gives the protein CASGPRGPGLGQYF. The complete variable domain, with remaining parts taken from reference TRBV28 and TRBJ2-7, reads DVKVTQSSRYLVKRTGEKVFLECVQDMDHENMFWYRQDPGLGLRLIYFSYDVKMKEKGDIPEGYSVSREKKERFSLILESASTNQTSMYLCASGPRGPGLGQYFGPGTRLTVT.

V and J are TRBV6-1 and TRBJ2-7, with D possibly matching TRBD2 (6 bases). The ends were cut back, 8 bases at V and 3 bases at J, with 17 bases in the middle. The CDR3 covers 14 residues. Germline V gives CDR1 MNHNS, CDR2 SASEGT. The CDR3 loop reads CASAYRGEVYEQYF. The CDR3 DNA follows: TGTGCCAGCGCATACAGAGGGGAGGTCTACGAGCAGTACTTC.

CDR3 DNA: TGCGCCAGCAGCTTGTCTAGTCCCTACGAGCAGTACTTC. This codes for CASSLSSPYEQYF. The V gene is TRBV5-1, the J gene TRBJ2-7, with D unclear. Per germline, CDR1 SGHRS and CDR2 YFSETQ. V lost 1 base and J 2 bases, leaving 7 bases between the germline ends. The CDR3 length is 13 residues.

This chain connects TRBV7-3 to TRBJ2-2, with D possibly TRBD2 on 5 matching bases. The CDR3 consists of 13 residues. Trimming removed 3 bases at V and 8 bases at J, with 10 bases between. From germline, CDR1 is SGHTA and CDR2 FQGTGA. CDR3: CASSFGRSGELFF. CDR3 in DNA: TGTGCCAGCAGCTTTGGGAGATCAGGGGAGCTGTTTTTT.

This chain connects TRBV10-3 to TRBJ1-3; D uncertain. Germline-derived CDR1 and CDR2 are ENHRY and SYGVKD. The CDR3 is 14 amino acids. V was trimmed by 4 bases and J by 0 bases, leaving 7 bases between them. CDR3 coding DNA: TGTGCCATCAGTGCTGCGAGCTCTGGAAACACCATATATTTT. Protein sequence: CAISAASSGNTIYF.

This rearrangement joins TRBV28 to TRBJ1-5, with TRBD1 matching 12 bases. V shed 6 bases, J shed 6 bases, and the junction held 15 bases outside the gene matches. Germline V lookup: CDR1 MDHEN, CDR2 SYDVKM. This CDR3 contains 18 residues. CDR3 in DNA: TGTGCCAGCAGCAACACCCAGAGGTGGGACAGGGGGCGTCAGCCCCAGCATTTT. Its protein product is CASSNTQRWDRGRQPQHF.

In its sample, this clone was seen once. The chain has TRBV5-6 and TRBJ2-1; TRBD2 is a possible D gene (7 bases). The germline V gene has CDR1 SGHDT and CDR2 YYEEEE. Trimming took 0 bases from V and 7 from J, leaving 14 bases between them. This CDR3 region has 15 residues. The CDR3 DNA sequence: TGTGCCAGCAGCTTGGGGGAGGGGGGAGTTAATGAGCAGTTCTTC. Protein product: CASSLGEGGVNEQFF. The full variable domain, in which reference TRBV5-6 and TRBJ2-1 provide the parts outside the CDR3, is DAGVTQSPTHLIKTRGQQVTLRCSPKSGHDTVSWYQQALGQGPQFIFQYYEEEERQRGNFPDRFSGHQFPNYSSELNVNALLLGDSALYLCASSLGEGGVNEQFFGPGTRLTVL.

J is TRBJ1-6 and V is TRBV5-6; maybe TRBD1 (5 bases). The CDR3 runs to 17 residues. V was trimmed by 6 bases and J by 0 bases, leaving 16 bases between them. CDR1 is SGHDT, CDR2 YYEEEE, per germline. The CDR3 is CASTLRVPSSYNSPLHF. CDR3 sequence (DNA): TGTGCCAGCACCCTCAGGGTTCCTAGCTCCTATAATTCACCCCTCCACTTT. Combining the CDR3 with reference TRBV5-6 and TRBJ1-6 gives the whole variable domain DAGVTQSPTHLIKTRGQQVTLRCSPKSGHDTVSWYQQALGQGPQFIFQYYEEEERQRGNFPDRFSGHQFPNYSSELNVNALLLGDSALYLCASTLRVPSSYNSPLHFGNGTRLTVT.

The CDR3 DNA follows: TGTGCCAGCAGTGTACAGGGGTACACTGAAGCTTTCTTT. This codes for CASSVQGYTEAFF. This rearrangement joins TRBV2 to TRBJ1-1, with 7 bases that match TRBD1. The V and J ends lost 4 bases and 3 bases, in that order; junction bases with no gene match: 2. Germline CDR1 reads SNHLY; CDR2 reads FYNNEI. The length of the CDR3 is 13 residues.

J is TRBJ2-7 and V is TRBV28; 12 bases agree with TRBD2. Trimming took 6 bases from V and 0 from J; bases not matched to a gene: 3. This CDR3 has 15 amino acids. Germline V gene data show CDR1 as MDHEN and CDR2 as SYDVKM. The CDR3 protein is CASRETSGGSYEQYF. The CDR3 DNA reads TGTGCCAGCAGGGAGACTAGCGGGGGCTCCTACGAGCAGTACTTC.

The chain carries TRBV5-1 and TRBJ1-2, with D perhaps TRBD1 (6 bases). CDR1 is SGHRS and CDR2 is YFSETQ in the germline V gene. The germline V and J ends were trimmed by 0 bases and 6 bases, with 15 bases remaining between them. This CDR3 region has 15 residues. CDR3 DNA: TGCGCCAGCAGCTTGGCTCTGGGGGCAGGCGATGGCTACACCTTC. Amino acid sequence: CASSLALGAGDGYTF.

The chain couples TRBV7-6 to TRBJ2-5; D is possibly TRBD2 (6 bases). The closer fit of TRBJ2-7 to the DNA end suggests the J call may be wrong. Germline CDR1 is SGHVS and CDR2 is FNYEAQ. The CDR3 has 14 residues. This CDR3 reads CASSPTGSTIEQYF. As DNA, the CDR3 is TGTGCCAGCAGCCCAACCGGGAGTACGATCGAGCAGTACTTC.

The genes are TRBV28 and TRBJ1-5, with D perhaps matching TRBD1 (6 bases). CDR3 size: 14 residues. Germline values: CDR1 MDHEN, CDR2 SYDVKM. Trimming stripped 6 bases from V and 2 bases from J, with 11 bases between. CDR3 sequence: CASRQGIRNQPQHF. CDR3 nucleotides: TGTGCCAGCAGGCAGGGGATCCGCAATCAGCCCCAGCATTTT.

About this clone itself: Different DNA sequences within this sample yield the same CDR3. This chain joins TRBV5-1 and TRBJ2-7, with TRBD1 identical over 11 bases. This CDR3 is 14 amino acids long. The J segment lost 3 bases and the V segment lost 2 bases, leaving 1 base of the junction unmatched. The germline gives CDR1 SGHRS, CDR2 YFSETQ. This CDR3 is CASSFGTGGYEQYF. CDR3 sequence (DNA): TGCGCCAGCAGCTTCGGGACAGGGGGCTACGAGCAGTACTTC.

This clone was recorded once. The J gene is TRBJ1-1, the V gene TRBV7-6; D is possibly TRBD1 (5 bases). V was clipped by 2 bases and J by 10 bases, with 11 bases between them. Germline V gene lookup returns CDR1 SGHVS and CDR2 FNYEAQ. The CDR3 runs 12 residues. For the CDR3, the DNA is TGTGCCAGCAGCTTAATTGGGGGGGTAGCTTTCTTT. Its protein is CASSLIGGVAFF. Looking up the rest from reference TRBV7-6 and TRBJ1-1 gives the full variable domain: GAGVSQSPRYKVTKRGQDVALRCDPISGHVSLYWYRQALGQGPEFLTYFNYEAQQDKSGLPNDRFSAERPEGSISTLTIQRTEQRDSAMYRCASSLIGGVAFFGQGTRLTVV.

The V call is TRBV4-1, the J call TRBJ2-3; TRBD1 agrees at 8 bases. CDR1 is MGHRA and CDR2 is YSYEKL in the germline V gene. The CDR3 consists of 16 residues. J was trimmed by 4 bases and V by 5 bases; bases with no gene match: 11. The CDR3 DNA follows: TGCGCCAGCAGCACCCCGGGACAGGCTAGGGCAGATACGCAGTATTTT. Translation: CASSTPGQARADTQYF.

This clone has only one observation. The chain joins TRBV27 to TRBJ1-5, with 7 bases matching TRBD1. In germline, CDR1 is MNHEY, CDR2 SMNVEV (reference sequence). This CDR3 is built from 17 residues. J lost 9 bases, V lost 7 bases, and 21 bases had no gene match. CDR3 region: CASTLGERGRIVPPQHF. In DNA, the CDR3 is TGTGCCAGCACTCTGGGGGAGAGGGGGCGAATAGTCCCGCCCCAGCATTTT.

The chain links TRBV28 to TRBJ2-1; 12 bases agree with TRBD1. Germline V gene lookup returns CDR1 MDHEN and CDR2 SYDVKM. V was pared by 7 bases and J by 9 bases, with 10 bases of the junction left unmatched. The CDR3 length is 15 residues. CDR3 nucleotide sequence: TGTGCCAGCATTACATGGGACAGGGGGCGAGGTGAGCAGTTCTTC. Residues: CASITWDRGRGEQFF. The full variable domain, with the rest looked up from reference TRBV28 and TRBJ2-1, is DVKVTQSSRYLVKRTGEKVFLECVQDMDHENMFWYRQDPGLGLRLIYFSYDVKMKEKGDIPEGYSVSREKKERFSLILESASTNQTSMYLCASITWDRGRGEQFFGPGTRLTVL.

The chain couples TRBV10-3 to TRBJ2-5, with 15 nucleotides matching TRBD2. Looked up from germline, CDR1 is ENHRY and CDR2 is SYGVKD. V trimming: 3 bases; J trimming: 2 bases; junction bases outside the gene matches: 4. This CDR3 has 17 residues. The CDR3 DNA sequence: TGTGCCATCAGTGATCGGACTAGCGGGAGGGGTCAAGAGACCCAGTACTTC. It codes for CAISDRTSGRGQETQYF.

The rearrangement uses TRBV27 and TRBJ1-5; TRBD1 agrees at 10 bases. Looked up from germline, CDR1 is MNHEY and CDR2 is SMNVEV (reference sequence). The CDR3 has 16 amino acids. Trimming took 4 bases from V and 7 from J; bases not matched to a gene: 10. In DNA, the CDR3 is TGTGCCAGCAGTTCGACAGGGGGCGGTTCGTCCCAGCCCCAGCATTTT. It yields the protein CASSSTGGGSSQPQHF.

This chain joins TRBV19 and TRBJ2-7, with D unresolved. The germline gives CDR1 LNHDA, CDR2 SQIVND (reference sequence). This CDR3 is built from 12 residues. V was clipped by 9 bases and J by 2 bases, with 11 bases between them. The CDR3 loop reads CASRDTAYEQYF. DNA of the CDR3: TGTGCCAGCAGAGACACTGCCTACGAGCAGTACTTC.

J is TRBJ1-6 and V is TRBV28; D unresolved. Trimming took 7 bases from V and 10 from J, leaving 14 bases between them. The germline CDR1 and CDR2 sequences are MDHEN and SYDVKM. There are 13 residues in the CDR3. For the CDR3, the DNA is TGTGCCAGCACTAGGCAGAAGGCCTCACCCCTCCACTTT. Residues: CASTRQKASPLHF.

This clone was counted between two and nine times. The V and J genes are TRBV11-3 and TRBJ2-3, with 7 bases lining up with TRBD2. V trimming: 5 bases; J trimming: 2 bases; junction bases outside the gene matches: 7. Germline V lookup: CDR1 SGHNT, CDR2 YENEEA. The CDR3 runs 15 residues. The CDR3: CASSLGLGNTDTQYF. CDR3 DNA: TGTGCCAGCAGCCTCGGACTAGGAAACACAGATACGCAGTATTTT. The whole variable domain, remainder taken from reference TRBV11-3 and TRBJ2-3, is EAGVVQSPRYKIIEKKQPVAFWCNPISGHNTLYWYLQNLGQGPELLIRYENEEAVDDSQLPKDRFSAERLKGVDSTLKIQPAELGDSAVYLCASSLGLGNTDTQYFGPGTRLTVL.

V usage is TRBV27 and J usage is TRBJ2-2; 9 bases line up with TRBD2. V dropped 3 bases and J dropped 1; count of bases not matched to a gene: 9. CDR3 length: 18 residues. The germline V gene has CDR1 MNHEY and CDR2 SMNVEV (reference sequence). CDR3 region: CASSLWTSVRGNTGELFF. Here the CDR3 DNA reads TGTGCCAGCAGTTTGTGGACTAGCGTAAGGGGGAACACCGGGGAGCTGTTTTTT.

Here the CDR3 DNA reads TGTGCCAGCAGTAGAGGCGGTCTCTATGGCTACACCTTC. Amino acids: CASSRGGLYGYTF. V usage is TRBV28 and J usage is TRBJ1-2, with D uncertain. This CDR3 is built from 13 residues. Trimming took off 5 bases at V and 4 bases at J, with 11 bases between the two ends. The V gene's germline CDR1 is MDHEN and CDR2 SYDVKM.

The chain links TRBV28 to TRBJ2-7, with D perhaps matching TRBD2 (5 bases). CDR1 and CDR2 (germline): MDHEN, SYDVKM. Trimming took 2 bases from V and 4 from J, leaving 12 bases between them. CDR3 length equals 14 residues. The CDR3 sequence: CASSLDGSGYEQYF. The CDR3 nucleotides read TGTGCCAGCAGTTTAGACGGTTCGGGGTACGAGCAGTACTTC.